These 18 T cell receptor beta chains originate from one sample sequenced in a study of shared clonotypes between healthy human individuals. Assay used: immunoSEQ multiplex PCR; TCRdb lists only in-frame clones, some missing. The table shows 2 million to 2.5 million clones, with 90% to 96% occurring only once. Material: naive CD4+ T cells sorted from blood. The subset denotes: CD45RA+ positively selected. The receptor set was obtained from a man aged 18 to 30 in good health.

In its sample, this clone was seen once. The CDR3, as DNA: TGTGCCAGCAGCTCACGACTAGCAACGAGCACAGATACGCAGTATTTT. Translating gives CASSSRLATSTDTQYF. The chain carries TRBV11-2 and TRBJ2-3, with TRBD2 matching 7 bases. Trimming at V came to 4 bases and at J to 0 bases, leaving 7 bases not matched to a gene. This CDR3 is 16 amino acids long. Germline-derived CDR1 and CDR2 are SGHAT and FQNNGV. The full variable domain, its missing parts supplied by reference TRBV11-2 and TRBJ2-3, is EAGVAQSPRYKIIEKRQSVAFWCNPISGHATLYWYQQILGQGPKLLIQFQNNGVVDDSQLPKDRFSAERLKGVDSTLKIQPAKLEDSAVYLCASSSRLATSTDTQYFGPGTRLTVL.

The CDR3 sequence is CSVRVGGNEQFF. CDR3 DNA: TGCAGCGTCCGGGTGGGGGGCAATGAGCAGTTCTTC. The genes are TRBV29-1 and TRBJ2-1; tentatively, D is TRBD2 (6 bases). Trimming took 6 bases from V and 6 from J, leaving 12 bases between them. This CDR3 spans 12 amino acids. The germline V gene encodes CDR1 SQVTM and CDR2 ANQGSEA.

This clone was seen just once. The same CDR3 arises from other DNA sequences in this sample as well. J is TRBJ1-6 and V is TRBV4-1; 10 bases agree with TRBD1. The V gene end was trimmed by 4 bases and the J gene end by 10 bases; junction bases not matched to a gene: 4. Germline values: CDR1 MGHRA, CDR2 YSYEKL. The CDR3 loop spans 14 amino acids. This chain's CDR3 is CASSRDRGNSPLHF. CDR3 coding DNA: TGCGCCAGCAGCCGGGACAGGGGAAACTCACCCCTCCACTTT.

V gene TRBV5-4 combines with J gene TRBJ2-7, with a tentative D call TRBD1 (6 bases). The CDR3 runs to 15 residues. Per germline, CDR1 SGHNT and CDR2 YYREEE (reference sequence). V lost 0 bases, J lost 2 bases, and 12 bases lay in between. CDR3 protein: CASSLDRAGAYEQYF. The CDR3 region has the DNA TGTGCCAGCAGCTTGGACAGGGCTGGGGCCTACGAGCAGTACTTC.

The chain couples TRBV29-1 to TRBJ2-7; 9 nucleotides line up with TRBD2. Germline assignment: CDR1 SQVTM and CDR2 ANQGSEA. With V trimmed by 4 bases and J by 7 bases, 8 bases remained unmatched. The CDR3 length is 13 residues. The CDR3 DNA sequence: TGCAGCGTTGCTGCGGGAGGGCCGCAAGAGCAGTACTTC. Translation gives CSVAAGGPQEQYF.

This clone is a singleton in its sample. The chain links TRBV29-1 to TRBJ2-1; D gene unclear. V was clipped by 3 bases and J by 0 bases, with 9 bases between them. Per germline, CDR1 SQVTM and CDR2 ANQGSEA. This CDR3 spans 14 amino acids. The CDR3 sequence: CSVEKHSSYNEQFF. CDR3 coding DNA: TGCAGCGTTGAGAAGCATAGCTCCTACAATGAGCAGTTCTTC.

Written as DNA, the CDR3 is TGCGCCAGCAGCCTTAGAGTCAACACCGGGGAGCTGTTTTTT. Protein: CASSLRVNTGELFF. The chain carries TRBV5-1 and TRBJ2-2, with D hard to call. Germline CDR1 and CDR2: SGHRS and YFSETQ. This CDR3 contains 14 residues. V lost 4 bases to trimming and J lost 2 bases, with 9 bases between them.

The V call is TRBV29-1, the J call TRBJ2-7, with D uncertain. This CDR3 has 16 amino acids. V shed 3 bases and J shed 2 bases, with 20 bases lying between them. Looked up from germline, CDR1 is SQVTM and CDR2 is ANQGSEA. The CDR3 is CSVEKTGSPGTYEQYF. In DNA, the CDR3 is TGCAGCGTTGAGAAAACCGGGTCCCCAGGCACCTACGAGCAGTACTTC.

The V call is TRBV5-1, the J call TRBJ2-1; 10 nucleotides match TRBD1. Germline CDR1 is SGHRS and CDR2 is YFSETQ. V shed 0 bases, J shed 8 bases, and the junction held 11 bases outside the gene matches. CDR3 length: 17 residues. In DNA form, the CDR3 reads TGCGCCAGCAGCTTGGTGGGGACAGGGGCGATTTTGGATGAGCAGTTCTTC. Translation: CASSLVGTGAILDEQFF.

The rearrangement uses TRBV6-1 and TRBJ2-1, with 9 bases matching TRBD1. This CDR3 has 15 amino acids. J was trimmed by 2 bases and V by 7 bases; bases with no gene match: 6. The germline gives CDR1 MNHNS, CDR2 SASEGT. The CDR3 nucleotides are TGTGCCAGCAAACCGGGACAGGGTCCCTACAATGAGCAGTTCTTC. Encoded protein: CASKPGQGPYNEQFF.

This chain uses TRBV11-2 with TRBJ2-1, with D uncertain. Germline CDR1 SGHAT, CDR2 FQNNGV. The V end was cut by 5 bases, the J end by 8 bases, with 19 bases between. The CDR3 runs 15 residues. CDR3 in DNA: TGTGCCAGCAGCGGACGGTCAATCTCAGCCTATGAGCAGTTCTTC. Its translation: CASSGRSISAYEQFF. Based on the CDR3 plus reference TRBV11-2 and TRBJ2-1, the full variable domain is EAGVAQSPRYKIIEKRQSVAFWCNPISGHATLYWYQQILGQGPKLLIQFQNNGVVDDSQLPKDRFSAERLKGVDSTLKIQPAKLEDSAVYLCASSGRSISAYEQFFGPGTRLTVL.

The rearrangement links TRBV27 to TRBJ1-1; no clear D. V was pared by 3 bases and J by 0 bases, with 11 bases between. The CDR3 totals 15 residues. The germline V gene has CDR1 MNHEY and CDR2 SMNVEV (reference sequence). CDR3 nucleotide sequence: TGTGCCAGCAGTTTCGATGGGGTGGTGAACACTGAAGCTTTCTTT. This codes for CASSFDGVVNTEAFF.

The chain uses TRBV5-1 and TRBJ2-7; possible D gene TRBD2, 5 bases. Trimming removed 5 bases at V and 4 bases at J, with 16 bases between. The CDR3 runs 14 residues. Looked up from germline, CDR1 is SGHRS and CDR2 is YFSETQ. The CDR3, as DNA: TGCGCCAGCAGTTGGGAGCCAACGGGGTACGAGCAGTACTTC. It specifies CASSWEPTGYEQYF.

The CDR3 loop is CASSLWGSGANVLTF. CDR3 nucleotides: TGTGCCAGCAGCTTATGGGGGAGTGGGGCCAACGTCCTGACTTTC. V gene TRBV7-2 combines with J gene TRBJ2-6; either TRBD1 or TRBD2 may supply D (5 bases each). The V gene lost 2 bases and the J gene lost 3 bases, with 8 bases spanning the gap. Germline CDR1 is SGHTA and CDR2 is FQGNSA. The CDR3 totals 15 residues.

The chain is built from TRBV18 and TRBJ2-2; D is ambiguous. CDR3 size: 16 residues. The ends were cut back, 3 bases at V and 0 bases at J, with 11 bases in the middle. Germline CDR1 is KGHSH and CDR2 is LQKENI. CDR3 sequence: CASSPSSITNTGELFF. As DNA, the CDR3 is TGTGCCAGCTCACCCAGTTCCATAACGAACACCGGGGAGCTGTTTTTT.

This clone came up once. This sequence joins TRBV19 and TRBJ2-1, with D maybe TRBD2 (7 bases). The ends were cut back, 3 bases at V and 7 bases at J, with 19 bases in the middle. CDR3 length: 16 residues. The germline gives CDR1 LNHDA, CDR2 SQIVND (reference sequence). The CDR3 DNA follows: TGTGCCAGTAGTATTCCGCGGGGGCGGACGGTAAATGAGCAGTTCTTC. It is translated as CASSIPRGRTVNEQFF.

V and J are TRBV10-3 and TRBJ2-5; either TRBD1 or TRBD2 may supply D (6 bases each). Germline CDR1 and CDR2: ENHRY and SYGVKD. Between the trimmed V and J ends, which lost 0 bases and 5 bases, there was a span of 13 bases. The CDR3 consists of 15 residues. In DNA, the CDR3 is TGTGCCATCAGTGAGTCTAACCAGGGGAGGGAGACCCAGTACTTC. Residues: CAISESNQGRETQYF.

V usage is TRBV5-6 and J usage is TRBJ2-7; TRBD2 matches 7 bases. The CDR3 contains 14 residues. After removal of 5 bases from V and 2 bases from J, the junction contained 7 bases not matched to a gene. Germline values: CDR1 SGHDT, CDR2 YYEEEE. CDR3 bases: TGTGCCAGCAGAGGCCTAGCGGAACCCTACGAGCAGTACTTC. It is translated as CASRGLAEPYEQYF.